The TCR beta chain under discussion was sequenced for a study of cytomegalovirus exposure and HLA in healthy donors. About the study: One earlier analysis, a look at 150 million to 200 million T cells, found about 110 million unique TCR beta sequences.

V gave up 0 bases and J gave up 4 bases; unmatched junction bases: 5. Germline CDR1 GTSNPN, CDR2 SVGIG (reference sequence). This CDR3 has 15 amino acids. Likely unrecorded immune exposures existed in these nominally healthy donors. PCR was performed using 60 Vbeta and 13 Jbeta primers. The method was immunoSEQ multiplex PCR; TCRdb's version includes in-frame clones alone and lacks a portion of them. The table lists 200,000 to 250,000 clones, about 89% of them singletons. The chain recombines TRBV30 with TRBJ2-2; 7 nucleotides line up with TRBD2. The sequenced sample consisted of PBMCs. This clonotype was obtained from a woman under 30 in good health and CMV-seronegative. The CDR3 DNA sequence: TGTGCCTGGAGTGTACTGGCGGGAGCCACCGGGGAGCTGTTTTTT. Amino acid sequence: CAWSVLAGATGELFF.